Shown below are 2 T cell receptor beta chains from a single sample sequenced in a study of shared clonotypes between healthy human individuals. CD45RO negativity and positive selection for CCR7 defined naive CD8 cells, a population that excluded terminally differentiated effector memory CD45RA+ cells. Method: immunoSEQ multiplex PCR; TCRdb's copy keeps in-frame clones and lacks some. The table records some 2.1 million clones, around 95% of them present only once. The sample comprised naive CD8+ T cells from PBMCs. The origin of the receptors is a man between 18 and 29 years old in good health. Some clones in this sample may be carry-over from other donors' samples.

The chain has TRBV6-1 and TRBJ2-7; D gene ambiguous. V was pared by 10 bases and J by 2 bases, with 15 bases between. Germline loops: CDR1 MNHNS, CDR2 SASEGT. The CDR3 totals 13 residues. The CDR3: CATSQVGPYEQYF. CDR3 sequence (DNA): TGTGCCACCAGCCAGGTAGGACCCTACGAGCAGTACTTC.

This chain joins TRBV29-1 and TRBJ2-7, with 7 nucleotides matching TRBD1. Germline assignment: CDR1 SQVTM and CDR2 ANQGSEA. This CDR3 is 13 amino acids long. After removal of 4 bases from V and 1 base from J, the junction contained 4 bases not matched to a gene. This CDR3 reads CSVVSGGSYEQYF. The CDR3 DNA follows: TGCAGCGTTGTGTCAGGGGGTTCCTACGAGCAGTACTTC.